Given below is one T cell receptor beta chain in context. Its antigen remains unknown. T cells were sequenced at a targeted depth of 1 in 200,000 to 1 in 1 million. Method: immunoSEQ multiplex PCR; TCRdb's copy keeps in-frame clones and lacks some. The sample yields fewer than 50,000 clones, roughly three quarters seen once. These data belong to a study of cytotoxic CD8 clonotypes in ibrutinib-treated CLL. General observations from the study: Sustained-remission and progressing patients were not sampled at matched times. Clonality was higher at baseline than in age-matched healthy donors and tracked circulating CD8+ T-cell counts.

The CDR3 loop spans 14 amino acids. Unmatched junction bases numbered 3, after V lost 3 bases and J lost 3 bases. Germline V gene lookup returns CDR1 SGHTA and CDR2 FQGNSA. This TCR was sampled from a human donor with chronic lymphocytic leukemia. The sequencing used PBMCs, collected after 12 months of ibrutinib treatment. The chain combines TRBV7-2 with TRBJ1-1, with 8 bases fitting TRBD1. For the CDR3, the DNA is TGTGCCAGCAGCTTCCAGGGGGCGGACACTGAAGCTTTCTTT. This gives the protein CASSFQGADTEAFF.